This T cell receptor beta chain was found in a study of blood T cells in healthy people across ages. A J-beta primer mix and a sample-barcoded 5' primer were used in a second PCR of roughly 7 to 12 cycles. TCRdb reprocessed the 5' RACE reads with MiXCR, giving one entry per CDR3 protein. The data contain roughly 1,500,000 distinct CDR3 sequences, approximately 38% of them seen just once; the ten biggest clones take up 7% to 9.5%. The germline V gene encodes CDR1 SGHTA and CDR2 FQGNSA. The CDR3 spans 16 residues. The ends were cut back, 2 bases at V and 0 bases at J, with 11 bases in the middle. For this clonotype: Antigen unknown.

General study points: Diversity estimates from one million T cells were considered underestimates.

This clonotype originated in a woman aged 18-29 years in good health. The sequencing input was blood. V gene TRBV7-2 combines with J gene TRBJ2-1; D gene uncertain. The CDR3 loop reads CASSLYRSSSYNEQFF. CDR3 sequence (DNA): TGTGCCAGCAGCTTATACAGAAGTAGCTCCTACAATGAGCAGTTCTTC.